This T cell receptor beta chain is drawn from a study of blood T cell repertoires in COVID-19. Study as a whole: The United States, Italy and Spain were the sources of the acute and convalescent COVID-19 samples. The cDNA or gDNA used as material had been derived from T cells, B-cell-depleted T cells, or PBMCs.

How the authors handled the data: Amplification of reference gene primers was used by the study to estimate nucleated cell counts. Using immunoSEQ multiplex PCR, the repertoire was profiled, and TCRdb retains in-frame clones only, with some absent. V and J calls and clone size come straight from that table; D and trimming were deduced from the DNA. Seen here are about 25,000 clones, about 88% observed once, and the top ten hold around 9.7%. CDR1 is SGHAT, CDR2 FQNNGV, per germline. The CDR3 is made up of 13 amino acids. Trimming removed 4 bases from V and 6 bases from J, with 12 bases in between. The sequence was collected from a man between 65 and 85 years old with acute or convalescent COVID-19. Input material: peripheral blood. The chain carries TRBV11-2 and TRBJ1-1; D unresolved. Here the CDR3 reads CASSWLRKAEAFF. The CDR3 DNA is TGTGCCAGCAGCTGGTTGCGGAAGGCTGAAGCTTTCTTT.